This T cell receptor beta chain came from a study of shared clonotypes between healthy human individuals. In the study's own analysis: Owing to the provision of junction-only sequences devoid of quality scores by immunoSEQ, filtering differed. The table came from immunoSEQ multiplex PCR; TCRdb's copy has only in-frame clones and leaves some out. V and J calls and clone size are copied from that table; D and trimming were computed from the DNA. The sample holds over a million clones, more than 95% seen once. The CDR3 length is 11 residues. CDR1 MDHEN and CDR2 SYDVKM come from the germline V gene. V gave up 7 bases and J gave up 5 bases, with 8 bases separating them.

The material sequenced was naive CD4+ T cells sorted from blood. Regarding subset: CD45RA+ positively selected. The chain uses TRBV28 and TRBJ2-5; D gene ambiguous. The source is a man aged 25 to 40 in good health. The CDR3 coding sequence is TGTGCCAGCAAGAAACGTGAGACCCAGTACTTC. Amino acid sequence: CASKKRETQYF.